The clone carrying this T cell receptor (beta chain) was seen a few times. Its matching antigen is unknown. Germline CDR1 is MNHNS and CDR2 is SASEGT. This CDR3 spans 15 amino acids. Trimming took 6 bases from V and 0 from J, leaving 12 bases between them. Template switching added a universal primer site, and cDNA bore unique molecular identifiers. Each CDR3 protein is one row after TCRdb ran MiXCR on the 5' RACE reads. The sample yields a few hundred thousand distinct CDR3 sequences, approximately 18% seen once. This sample is drawn from a study of identical twins. Study-wide results and caveats: Memory repertoires lacked the insertion deficit that abundant cord blood beta clonotypes showed.

This clonotype originated in a man in his forties or fifties in good health. The rearrangement joins TRBV6-1 to TRBJ2-1, with a tentative D call TRBD2 (5 bases). Sample: naive T cells sorted from blood. In DNA, the CDR3 is TGTGCCAGCAGCATAGCGATTGGCTCCTACAATGAGCAGTTCTTC. Protein: CASSIAIGSYNEQFF.